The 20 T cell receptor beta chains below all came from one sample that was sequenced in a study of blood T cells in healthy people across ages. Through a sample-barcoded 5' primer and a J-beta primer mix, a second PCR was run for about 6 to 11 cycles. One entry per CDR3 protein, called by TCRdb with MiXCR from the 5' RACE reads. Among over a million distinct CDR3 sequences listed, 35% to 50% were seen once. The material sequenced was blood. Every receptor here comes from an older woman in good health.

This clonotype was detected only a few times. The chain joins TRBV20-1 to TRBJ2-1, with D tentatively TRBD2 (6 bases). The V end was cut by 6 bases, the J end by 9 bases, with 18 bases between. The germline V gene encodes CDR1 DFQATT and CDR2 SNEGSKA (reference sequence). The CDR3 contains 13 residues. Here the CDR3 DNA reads TGCAGTGCCACTAGCATCGGCTGGGGTGAGCAGTTCTTC. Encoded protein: CSATSIGWGEQFF.

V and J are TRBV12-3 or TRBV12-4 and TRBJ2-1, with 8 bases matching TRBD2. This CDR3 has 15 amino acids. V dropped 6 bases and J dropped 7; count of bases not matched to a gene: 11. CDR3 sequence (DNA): TGTGCCAGCAGCATCGGGACCGGACTAGCTAATGAGCAGTTCTTC. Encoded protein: CASSIGTGLANEQFF.

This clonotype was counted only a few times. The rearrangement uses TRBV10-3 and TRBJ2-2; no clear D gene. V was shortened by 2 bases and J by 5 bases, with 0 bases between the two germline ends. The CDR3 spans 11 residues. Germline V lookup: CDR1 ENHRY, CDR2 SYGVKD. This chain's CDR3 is CAISETGELFF. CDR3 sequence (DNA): TGTGCCATCAGTGAGACCGGGGAGCTGTTTTTT.

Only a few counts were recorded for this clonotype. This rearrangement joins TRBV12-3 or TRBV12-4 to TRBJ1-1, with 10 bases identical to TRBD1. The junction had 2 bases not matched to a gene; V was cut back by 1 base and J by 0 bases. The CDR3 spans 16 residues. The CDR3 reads CASSLGTGGMNTEAFF. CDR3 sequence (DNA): TGTGCCAGCAGTTTAGGGACAGGGGGTATGAACACTGAAGCTTTCTTT.

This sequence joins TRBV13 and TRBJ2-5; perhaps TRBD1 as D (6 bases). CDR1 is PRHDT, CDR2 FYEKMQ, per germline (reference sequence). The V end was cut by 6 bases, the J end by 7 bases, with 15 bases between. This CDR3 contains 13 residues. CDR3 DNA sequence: TGTGCCAGCAGTTTACAGGGCTCCGGGACCCAGTACTTC. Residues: CASSLQGSGTQYF.

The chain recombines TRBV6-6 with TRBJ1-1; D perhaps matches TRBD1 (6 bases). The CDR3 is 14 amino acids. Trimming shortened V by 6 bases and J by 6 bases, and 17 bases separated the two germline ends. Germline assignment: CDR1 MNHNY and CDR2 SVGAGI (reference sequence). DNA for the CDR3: TGTGCCAGCAGCCACGGAGGGGGAAGAGCTGAAGCTTTCTTT. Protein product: CASSHGGGRAEAFF.

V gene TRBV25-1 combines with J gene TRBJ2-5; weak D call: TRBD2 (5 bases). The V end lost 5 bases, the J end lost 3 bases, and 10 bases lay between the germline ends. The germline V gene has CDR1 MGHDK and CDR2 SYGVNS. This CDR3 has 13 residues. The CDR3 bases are TGTGCCAGCAGTAAGTGGGGAGAAGAGACCCAGTACTTC. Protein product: CASSKWGEETQYF.

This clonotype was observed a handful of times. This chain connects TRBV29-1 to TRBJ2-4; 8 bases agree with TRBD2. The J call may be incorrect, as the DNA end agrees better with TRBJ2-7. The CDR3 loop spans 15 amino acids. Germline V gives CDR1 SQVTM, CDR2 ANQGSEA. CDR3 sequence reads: CSVAQYSGSVNEQYF. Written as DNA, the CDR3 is TGCAGCGTTGCCCAGTACAGCGGGAGCGTCAACGAGCAGTACTTC.

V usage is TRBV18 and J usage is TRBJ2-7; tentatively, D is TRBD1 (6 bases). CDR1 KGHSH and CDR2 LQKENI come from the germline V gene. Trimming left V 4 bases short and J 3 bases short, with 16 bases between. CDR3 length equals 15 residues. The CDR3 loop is CASSLQTGKGYEQYF. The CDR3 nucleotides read TGTGCCAGCTCACTCCAGACAGGCAAGGGCTACGAGCAGTACTTC. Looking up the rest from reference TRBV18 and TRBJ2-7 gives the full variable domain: NAGVMQNPRHLVRRRGQEARLRCSPMKGHSHVYWYRQLPEEGLKFMVYLQKENIIDESGMPKERFSAEFPKEGPSILRIQQVVRGDSAAYFCASSLQTGKGYEQYFGPGTRLTVT.

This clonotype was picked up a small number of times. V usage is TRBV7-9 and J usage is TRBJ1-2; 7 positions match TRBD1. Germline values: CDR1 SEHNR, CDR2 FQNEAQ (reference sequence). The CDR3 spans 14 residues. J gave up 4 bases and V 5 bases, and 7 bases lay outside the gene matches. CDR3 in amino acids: CASSPPGQLYGYTF. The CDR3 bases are TGTGCCAGCAGCCCCCCGGGACAGCTCTATGGCTACACCTTC.

The CDR3 DNA reads as TGCAGTGCAGGAGGCTACAATGAGCAGTTCTTC. This gives the protein CSAGGYNEQFF. The chain has TRBV20-1 and TRBJ2-1; D may be TRBD2 (5 bases). Looked up from germline, CDR1 is DFQATT and CDR2 is SNEGSKA (reference sequence). V lost 6 bases, J lost 3 bases, and 6 bases lay in between. The CDR3 runs to 11 residues.

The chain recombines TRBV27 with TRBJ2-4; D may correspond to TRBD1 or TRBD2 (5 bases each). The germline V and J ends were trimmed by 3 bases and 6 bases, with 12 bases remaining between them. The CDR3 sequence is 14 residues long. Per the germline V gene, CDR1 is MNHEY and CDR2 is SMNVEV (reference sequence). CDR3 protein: CASSFTVGGNIQYF. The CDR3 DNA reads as TGTGCCAGCAGTTTTACGGTTGGGGGAAACATTCAGTACTTC.

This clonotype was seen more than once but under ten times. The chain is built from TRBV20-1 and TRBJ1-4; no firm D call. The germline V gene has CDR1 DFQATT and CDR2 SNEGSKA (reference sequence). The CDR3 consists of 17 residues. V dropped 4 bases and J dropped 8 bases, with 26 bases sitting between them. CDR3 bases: TGCAGTGCTAACCCCCTTTCCACCGGGCGTAAAGAAGAAAAACTGTTTTTT. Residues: CSANPLSTGRKEEKLFF.

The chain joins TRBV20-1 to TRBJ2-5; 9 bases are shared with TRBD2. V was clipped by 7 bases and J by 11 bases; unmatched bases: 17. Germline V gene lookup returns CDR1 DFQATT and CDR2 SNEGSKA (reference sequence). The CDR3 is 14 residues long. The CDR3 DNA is TGCAGTGTCAAGTTTAGCGGGAGCGTAAGTGGGCAGTACTTC. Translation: CSVKFSGSVSGQYF.

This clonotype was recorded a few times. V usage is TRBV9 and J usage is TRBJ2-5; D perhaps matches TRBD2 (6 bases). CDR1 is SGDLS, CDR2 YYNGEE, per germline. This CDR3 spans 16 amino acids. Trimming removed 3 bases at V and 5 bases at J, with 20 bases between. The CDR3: CASSGRLEAGGETQYF. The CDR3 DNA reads TGTGCCAGCAGCGGAAGGCTGGAAGCGGGTGGGGAGACCCAGTACTTC. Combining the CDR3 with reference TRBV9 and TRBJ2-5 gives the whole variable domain DSGVTQTPKHLITATGQRVTLRCSPRSGDLSVYWYQQSLDQGLQFLIQYYNGEERAKGNILERFSAQQFPDLHSELNLSSLELGDSALYFCASSGRLEAGGETQYFGPGTRLLVL.

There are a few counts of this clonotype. CDR3 in DNA: TGCAGTGCTCCGAGCCTAGCGGGGAGGGTCAATGAGCAGTTCTTC. Its translation: CSAPSLAGRVNEQFF. V usage is TRBV20-1 and J usage is TRBJ2-1, with TRBD2 identical over 9 bases. The germline gives CDR1 DFQATT, CDR2 SNEGSKA (reference sequence). The CDR3 loop spans 15 amino acids. J lost 6 bases, V lost 5 bases, and 11 bases had no gene match.

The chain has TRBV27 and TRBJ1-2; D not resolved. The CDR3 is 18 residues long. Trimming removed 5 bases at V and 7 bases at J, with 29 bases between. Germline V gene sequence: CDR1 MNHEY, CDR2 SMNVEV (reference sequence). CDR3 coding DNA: TGTGCCAGCAGTCCTAGCTGGGCCGCCTCGTCTTACCGGGGTGGCTACACCTTC. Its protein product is CASSPSWAASSYRGGYTF.

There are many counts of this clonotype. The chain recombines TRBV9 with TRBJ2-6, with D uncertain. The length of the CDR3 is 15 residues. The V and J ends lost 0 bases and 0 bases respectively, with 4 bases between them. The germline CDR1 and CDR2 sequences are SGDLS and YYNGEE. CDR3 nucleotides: TGTGCCAGCAGCGTAGGGAGCTCTGGGGCCAACGTCCTGACTTTC. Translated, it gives CASSVGSSGANVLTF.

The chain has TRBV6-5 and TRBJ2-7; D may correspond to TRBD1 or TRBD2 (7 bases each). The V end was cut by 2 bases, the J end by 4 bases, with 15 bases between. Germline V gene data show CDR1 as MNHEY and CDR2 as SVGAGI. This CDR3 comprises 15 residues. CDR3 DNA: TGTGCCAGCAGTTACGTGCAGGGGGAGGGGTACGAGCAGTACTTC. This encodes CASSYVQGEGYEQYF.

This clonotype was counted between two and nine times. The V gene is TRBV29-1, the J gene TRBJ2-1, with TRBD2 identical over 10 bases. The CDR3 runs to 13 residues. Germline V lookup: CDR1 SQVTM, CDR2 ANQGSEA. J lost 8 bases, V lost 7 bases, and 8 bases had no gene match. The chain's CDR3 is CSATAGGPDEQFF. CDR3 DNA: TGCAGCGCCACAGCGGGAGGGCCAGATGAGCAGTTCTTC.